The source of this TCR beta chain is a study of OX40 agonist ivuxolimab in advanced cancers. Whole-study findings and limits: The work left the antigen specificity of expanded peripheral T cells undetermined.

Clones were sequenced by immunoSEQ multiplex PCR, and TCRdb holds only the in-frame ones, with some missing. Seen here are more than 80,000 clones, 87% observed once, and the top ten hold 1.5% to 2%. CDR1 is SGHTA, CDR2 FQGNSA, per germline. CDR3 length: 15 residues. The germline V and J ends were trimmed by 5 bases and 10 bases, with 21 bases remaining between them. In the case of this clone: Its matching antigen is unknown.

V gene TRBV7-2 combines with J gene TRBJ2-1; the D gene is possibly TRBD2 (6 bases). The sample consisted of CD4+ or CD8+ T cells sorted from blood, taken in a trial of the OX40 agonist ivuxolimab. The source is an adult with an advanced solid tumor such as melanoma, head and neck, liver or kidney cancer. The CDR3: CASSARERHALEQFF. The DNA of the CDR3 is TGTGCCAGCAGCGCTCGGGAGCGCCATGCGTTAGAGCAGTTCTTC.